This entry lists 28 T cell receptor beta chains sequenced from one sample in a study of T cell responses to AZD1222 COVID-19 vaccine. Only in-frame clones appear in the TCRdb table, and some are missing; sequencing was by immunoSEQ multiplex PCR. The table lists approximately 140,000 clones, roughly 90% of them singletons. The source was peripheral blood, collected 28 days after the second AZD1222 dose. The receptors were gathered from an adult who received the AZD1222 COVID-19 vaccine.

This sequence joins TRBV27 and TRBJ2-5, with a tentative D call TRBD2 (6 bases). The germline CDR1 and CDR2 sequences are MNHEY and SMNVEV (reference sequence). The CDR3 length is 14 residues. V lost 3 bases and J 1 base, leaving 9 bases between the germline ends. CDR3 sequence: CASSFSGVQETQYF. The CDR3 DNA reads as TGTGCCAGCAGTTTTTCGGGGGTCCAAGAGACCCAGTACTTC.

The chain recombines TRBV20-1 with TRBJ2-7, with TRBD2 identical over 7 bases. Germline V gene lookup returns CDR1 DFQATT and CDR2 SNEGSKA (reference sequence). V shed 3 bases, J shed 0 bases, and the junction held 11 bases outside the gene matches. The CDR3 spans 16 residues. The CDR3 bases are TGCAGTGCTAGTAGGTTAGCGGGTCTTATCTCCTACGAGCAGTACTTC. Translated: CSASRLAGLISYEQYF.

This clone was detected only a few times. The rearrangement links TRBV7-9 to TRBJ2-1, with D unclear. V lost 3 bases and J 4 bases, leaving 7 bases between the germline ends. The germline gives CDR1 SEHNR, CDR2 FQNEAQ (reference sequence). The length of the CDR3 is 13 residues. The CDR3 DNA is TGTGCCAGCAGCTTCCTTCGATACAATGAGCAGTTCTTC. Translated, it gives CASSFLRYNEQFF.

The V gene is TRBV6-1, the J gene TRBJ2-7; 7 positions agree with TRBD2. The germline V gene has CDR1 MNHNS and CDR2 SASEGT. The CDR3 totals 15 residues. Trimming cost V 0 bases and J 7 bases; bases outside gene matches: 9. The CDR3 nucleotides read TGTGCCAGCAGTGAAGCGGACGGGAGGTACAAGGAGCAGTACTTC. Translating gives CASSEADGRYKEQYF.

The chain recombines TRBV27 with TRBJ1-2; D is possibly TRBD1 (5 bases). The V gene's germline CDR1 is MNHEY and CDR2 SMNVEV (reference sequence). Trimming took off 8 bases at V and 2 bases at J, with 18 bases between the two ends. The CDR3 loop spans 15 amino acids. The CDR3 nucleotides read TGTGCCAGCGGGACTCCCGCAAGTGTAAACTATGGCTACACCTTC. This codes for CASGTPASVNYGYTF.

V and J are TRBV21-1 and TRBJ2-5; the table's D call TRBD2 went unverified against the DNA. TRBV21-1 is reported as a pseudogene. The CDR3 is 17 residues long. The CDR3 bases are TGTGCCAGCAGCAAACCGCTGACTAGCGTATTGCAAGAGACCCAGTACTTC. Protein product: CASSKPLTSVLQETQYF.

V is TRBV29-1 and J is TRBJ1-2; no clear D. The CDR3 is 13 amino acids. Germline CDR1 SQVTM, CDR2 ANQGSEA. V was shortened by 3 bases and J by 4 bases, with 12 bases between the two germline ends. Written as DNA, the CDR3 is TGCAGCGTTGACTCCGGGATATCCTATGGCTACACCTTC. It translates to CSVDSGISYGYTF. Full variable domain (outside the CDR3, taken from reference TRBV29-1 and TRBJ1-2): SAVISQKPSRDICQRGTSLTIQCQVDSQVTMMFWYRQQPGQSLTLIATANQGSEATYESGFVIDKFPISRPNLTFSTLTVSNMSPEDSSIYLCSVDSGISYGYTFGSGTRLTVV.

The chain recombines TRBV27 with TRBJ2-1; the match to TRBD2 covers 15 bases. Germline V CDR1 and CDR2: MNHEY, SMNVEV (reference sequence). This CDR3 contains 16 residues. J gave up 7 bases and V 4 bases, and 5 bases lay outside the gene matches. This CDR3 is CASSSLGTSGRNEQFF. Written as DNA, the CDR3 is TGTGCCAGCAGTTCACTCGGGACTAGCGGGAGGAATGAGCAGTTCTTC.

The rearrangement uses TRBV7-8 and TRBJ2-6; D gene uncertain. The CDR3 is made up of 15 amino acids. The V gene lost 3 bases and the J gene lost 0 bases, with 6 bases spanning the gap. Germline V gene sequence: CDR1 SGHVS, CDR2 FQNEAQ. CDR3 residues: CASSFLFSGANVLTF. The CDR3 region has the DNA TGTGCCAGCAGCTTCCTATTCTCTGGGGCCAACGTCCTGACTTTC.

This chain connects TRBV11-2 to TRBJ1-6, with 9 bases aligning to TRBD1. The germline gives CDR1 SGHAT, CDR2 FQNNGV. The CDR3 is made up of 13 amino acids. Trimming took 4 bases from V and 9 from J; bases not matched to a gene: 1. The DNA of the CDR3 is TGTGCCAGCAGCTCGGACAGGGGTTCACCCCTCCACTTT. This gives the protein CASSSDRGSPLHF.

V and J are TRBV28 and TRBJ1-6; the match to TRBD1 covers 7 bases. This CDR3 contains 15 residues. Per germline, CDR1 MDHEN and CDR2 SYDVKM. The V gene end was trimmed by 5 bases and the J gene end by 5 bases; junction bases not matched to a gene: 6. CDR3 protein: CASSKPGTDNSPLHF. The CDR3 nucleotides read TGTGCCAGCAGTAAACCCGGGACAGATAATTCACCCCTCCACTTT.

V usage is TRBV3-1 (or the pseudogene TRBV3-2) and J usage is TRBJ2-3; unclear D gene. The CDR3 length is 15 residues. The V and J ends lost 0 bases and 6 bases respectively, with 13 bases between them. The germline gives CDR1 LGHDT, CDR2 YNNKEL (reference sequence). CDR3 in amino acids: CASSQDVAQTDTQYF. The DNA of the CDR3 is TGTGCCAGCAGCCAAGATGTGGCTCAAACGGATACGCAGTATTTT.

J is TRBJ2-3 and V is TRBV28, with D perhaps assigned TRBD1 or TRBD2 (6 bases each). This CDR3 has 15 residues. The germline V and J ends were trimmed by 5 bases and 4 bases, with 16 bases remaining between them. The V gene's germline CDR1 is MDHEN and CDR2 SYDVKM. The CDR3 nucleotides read TGTGCCAGCAGTCCCCACCGGGGGCGGGCAGATACGCAGTATTTT. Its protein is CASSPHRGRADTQYF.

The CDR3 DNA follows: TGTGCCAGCAGCTTCGCCGTACGGGACACTGAAGCTTTCTTT. Its protein is CASSFAVRDTEAFF. V and J are TRBV7-2 and TRBJ1-1; D unclear. Germline CDR1 and CDR2: SGHTA and FQGNSA. This CDR3 comprises 14 residues. V was shortened by 3 bases and J by 3 bases, with 11 bases between the two germline ends.

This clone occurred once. In DNA, the CDR3 is TGTGCCAGCAGCGAACAGGGGTTGACCGGGGAGCTGTTTTTT. Its translation is CASSEQGLTGELFF. This chain uses TRBV11-3 with TRBJ2-2; TRBD1 matches at 7 bases. This CDR3 is 14 amino acids long. Trimming removed 5 bases from V and 5 bases from J; junction bases left unmatched: 5. Germline V gene sequence: CDR1 SGHNT, CDR2 YENEEA.

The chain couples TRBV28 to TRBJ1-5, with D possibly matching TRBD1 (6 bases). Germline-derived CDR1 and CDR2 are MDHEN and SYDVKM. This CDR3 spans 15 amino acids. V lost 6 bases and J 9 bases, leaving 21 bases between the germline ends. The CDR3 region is CASSVGAGAFLPQHF. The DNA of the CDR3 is TGTGCCAGCAGCGTAGGGGCAGGGGCGTTTCTGCCCCAGCATTTT.

For the CDR3, the DNA is TGTGCCAGCAGCTTAGTCGCGACCCCTTACGGAAACACCATATATTTT. Translating gives CASSLVATPYGNTIYF. The chain joins TRBV7-8 to TRBJ1-3; D remains ambiguous. V was trimmed by 1 base and J by 4 bases, leaving 14 bases between them. The length of the CDR3 is 16 residues. Germline V gene data show CDR1 as SGHVS and CDR2 as FQNEAQ. Based on the CDR3 plus reference TRBV7-8 and TRBJ1-3, the full variable domain is GAGVSQSPRYKVAKRGQDVALRCDPISGHVSLFWYQQALGQGPEFLTYFQNEAQLDKSGLPSDRFFAERPEGSVSTLKIQRTQQEDSAVYLCASSLVATPYGNTIYFGEGSWLTVV.

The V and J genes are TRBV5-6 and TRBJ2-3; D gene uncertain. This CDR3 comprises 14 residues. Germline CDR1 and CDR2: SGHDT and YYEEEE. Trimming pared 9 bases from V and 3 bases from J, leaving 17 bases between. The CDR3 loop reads CATRSAAATDTQYF. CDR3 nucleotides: TGTGCCACACGTTCCGCGGCGGCGACAGATACGCAGTATTTT.

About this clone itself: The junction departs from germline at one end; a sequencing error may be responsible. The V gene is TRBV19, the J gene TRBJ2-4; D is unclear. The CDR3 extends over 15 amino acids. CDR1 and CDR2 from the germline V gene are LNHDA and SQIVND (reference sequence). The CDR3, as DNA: TGTGCCAGTAGTAGCCAGGTCGTAGCCAAAAACACTCAGTACTTC. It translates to CASSSQVVAKNTQYF.

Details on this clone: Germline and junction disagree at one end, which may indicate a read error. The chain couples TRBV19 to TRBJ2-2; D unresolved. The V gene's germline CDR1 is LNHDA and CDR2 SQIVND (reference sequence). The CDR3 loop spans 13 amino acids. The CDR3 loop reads CASNIRGTGELFF. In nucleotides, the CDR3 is TGTGCCAGTAATATAAGAGGCACCGGGGAGCTGTTTTTT.

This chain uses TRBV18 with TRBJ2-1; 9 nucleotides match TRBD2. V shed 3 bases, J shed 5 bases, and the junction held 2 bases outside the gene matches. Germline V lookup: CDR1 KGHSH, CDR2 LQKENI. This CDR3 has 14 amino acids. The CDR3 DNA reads TGTGCCAGCTCACCGGGGACTAGCCACAATGAGCAGTTCTTC. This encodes CASSPGTSHNEQFF.

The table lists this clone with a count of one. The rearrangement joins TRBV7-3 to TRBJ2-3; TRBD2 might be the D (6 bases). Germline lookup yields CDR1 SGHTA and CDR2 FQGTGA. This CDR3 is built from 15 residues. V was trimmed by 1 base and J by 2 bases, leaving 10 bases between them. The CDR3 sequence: CASSLMGGVTDTQYF. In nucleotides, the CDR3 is TGTGCCAGCAGCTTAATGGGCGGGGTCACAGATACGCAGTATTTT.

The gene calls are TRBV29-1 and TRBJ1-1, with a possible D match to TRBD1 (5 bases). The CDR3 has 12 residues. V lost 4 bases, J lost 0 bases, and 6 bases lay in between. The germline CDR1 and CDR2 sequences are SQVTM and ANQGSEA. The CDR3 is CSVGGVNTEAFF. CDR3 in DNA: TGCAGCGTTGGGGGGGTGAACACTGAAGCTTTCTTT.

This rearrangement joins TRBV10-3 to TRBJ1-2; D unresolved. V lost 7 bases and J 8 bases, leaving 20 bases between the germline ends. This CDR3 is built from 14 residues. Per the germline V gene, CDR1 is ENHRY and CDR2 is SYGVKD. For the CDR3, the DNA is TGTGCCATCACAACGTCGGGAGATTTCGGCGGCTACACCTTC. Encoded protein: CAITTSGDFGGYTF.

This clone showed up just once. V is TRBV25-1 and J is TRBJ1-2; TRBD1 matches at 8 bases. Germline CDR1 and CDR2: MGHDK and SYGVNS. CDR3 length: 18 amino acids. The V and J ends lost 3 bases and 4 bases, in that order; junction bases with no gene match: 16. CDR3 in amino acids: CASSDNPQTGEEGYGYTF. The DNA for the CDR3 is TGTGCCAGCAGTGACAACCCGCAGACAGGGGAGGAAGGCTATGGCTACACCTTC.

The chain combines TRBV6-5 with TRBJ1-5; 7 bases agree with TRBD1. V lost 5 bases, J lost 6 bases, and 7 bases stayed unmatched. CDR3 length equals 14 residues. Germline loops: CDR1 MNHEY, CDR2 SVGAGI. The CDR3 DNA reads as TGTGCCAGCAGTCCACAGGGGCGCGGTCAGCCCCAGCATTTT. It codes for CASSPQGRGQPQHF.

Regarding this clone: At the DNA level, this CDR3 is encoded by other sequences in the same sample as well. CDR3: CASSLRQGRAGELFF. The DNA of the CDR3 is TGTGCCAGCAGCCTTAGACAGGGTCGGGCCGGGGAGCTGTTTTTT. The rearrangement uses TRBV7-2 and TRBJ2-2, with 7 bases matching TRBD1. V shed 5 bases and J 6 bases; nucleotides not matched to a gene: 9. This CDR3 is 15 amino acids long. Germline V lookup: CDR1 SGHTA, CDR2 FQGNSA.

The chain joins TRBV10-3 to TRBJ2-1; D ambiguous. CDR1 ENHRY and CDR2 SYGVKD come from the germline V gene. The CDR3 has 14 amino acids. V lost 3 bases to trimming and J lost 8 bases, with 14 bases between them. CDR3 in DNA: TGTGCCATCAGTGATAGCCGTATGGAGTATGAGCAGTTCTTC. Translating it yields CAISDSRMEYEQFF.